This T cell receptor beta chain is drawn from a study of T cells after yellow fever vaccination. Study-wide results and caveats: A weaker but faster secondary response was observed, peaking on day 5 versus 15. There was a possibility that FACS-sorted repertoires contained abundant clonotypes contaminating from the bulk population. Booster sampling recovered most clones from primary vaccination (roughly 96% CD4, roughly 90% CD8).

Germline CDR1 and CDR2: SGHVS and FNYEAQ. The CDR3 sequence is 15 residues long. The J segment lost 3 bases and the V segment lost 2 bases, leaving 5 bases of the junction unmatched. In making TCR cDNA, 5'RACE template switching added a universal primer site and UMIs to it. Each CDR3 protein gets one entry after TCRdb re-called the 5' RACE reads with MiXCR. The data contain hundreds of thousands of distinct CDR3 sequences, approximately 13% of them singletons. This clonotype has a handful of counts. Its target is not known. The gene calls are TRBV7-6 and TRBJ2-3; 7 bases agree with TRBD2. The receptor comes from a man between 25 and 39 years old who received the YFV17D yellow fever vaccine. The sequencing used PBMCs, collected on the day of the yellow fever booster vaccination. The DNA for the CDR3 is TGTGCCAGCAGCTTAAATCTAGCGGTGACAGATACGCAGTATTTT. Residues: CASSLNLAVTDTQYF.